These 7 T cell receptor beta chains share one sample of origin, sequenced in a study of Graves' ophthalmopathy and Graves' hyperthyroidism. Using RNA transcripts, the TCR beta CDR3 regions were amplified. HTBI primers were used in a first-round RT-PCR, which preceded a second-round multiplex PCR. TCRdb re-called the multiplex PCR reads with MiXCR, one entry per CDR3 protein. This table has 350,000 to 450,000 distinct CDR3 sequences, 15% to 20% appearing once. Sample: peripheral blood. These receptors were obtained from a woman in her late teens or twenties with Graves' ophthalmopathy.

At least ten counts were recorded for this clonotype. The chain has TRBV28 and TRBJ1-2, with D unclear. Trimming cost V 5 bases and J 6 bases, with 10 bases left between them. The CDR3 spans 12 residues. Germline V gives CDR1 MDHEN, CDR2 SYDVKM. CDR3 protein: CASSLQTHGYTF. The CDR3 DNA is TGTGCCAGCAGTCTCCAGACCCATGGCTACACCTTC.

This clonotype appeared many times. The V gene is TRBV9, the J gene TRBJ2-5; possibly TRBD1 for D (5 bases). Germline CDR1 and CDR2: SGDLS and YYNGEE. This CDR3 contains 16 residues. Trimming removed 0 bases at V and 2 bases at J, with 14 bases between. For the CDR3, the DNA is TGTGCCAGCAGCGTAGGTGACAGCCCTATTCAAGAGACCCAGTACTTC. This gives the protein CASSVGDSPIQETQYF.

This clonotype was counted many times. J is TRBJ1-1 and V is TRBV6-1; unclear D gene. Germline CDR1 is MNHNS and CDR2 is SASEGT. The CDR3 loop spans 14 amino acids. The germline V and J ends were trimmed by 1 base and 1 base, with 7 bases remaining between them. CDR3 protein: CASSEVVTNTEAFF. The DNA for the CDR3 is TGTGCCAGCAGTGAAGTGGTCACGAACACTGAAGCTTTCTTT.

This clonotype was found many times. The chain recombines TRBV15 with TRBJ2-7; D tentatively fits TRBD1 or TRBD2 (5 bases each). V gave up 0 bases and J gave up 3 bases, with 12 bases separating them. The CDR3 has 15 amino acids. Germline V gives CDR1 LNHNV, CDR2 YYDKDF (reference sequence). CDR3 region: CATSRDGTFVYEQYF. The CDR3 coding sequence is TGTGCCACCAGCAGAGACGGGACCTTCGTCTACGAGCAGTACTTC. Looking up the rest from reference TRBV15 and TRBJ2-7 gives the full variable domain: DAMVIQNPRYQVTQFGKPVTLSCSQTLNHNVMYWYQQKSSQAPKLLFHYYDKDFNNEADTPDNFQSRRPNTSFCFLDIRSPGLGDTAMYLCATSRDGTFVYEQYFGPGTRLTVT.

The J gene is TRBJ2-6, the V gene TRBV28; D call uncertain. V lost 5 bases and J lost 0, with 11 bases in between. The germline CDR1 and CDR2 sequences are MDHEN and SYDVKM. The CDR3 has 16 residues. CDR3 protein: CASSRRLSSGANVLTF. In DNA, the CDR3 is TGTGCCAGCAGTCGTCGACTGAGCTCTGGGGCCAACGTCCTGACTTTC. Looking up the rest from reference TRBV28 and TRBJ2-6 gives the full variable domain: DVKVTQSSRYLVKRTGEKVFLECVQDMDHENMFWYRQDPGLGLRLIYFSYDVKMKEKGDIPEGYSVSREKKERFSLILESASTNQTSMYLCASSRRLSSGANVLTFGAGSRLTVL.

In this sample, this clonotype turned up many times. The J gene is TRBJ1-5, the V gene TRBV30; 8 nucleotides match TRBD1. CDR3 length: 15 residues. Germline V gives CDR1 GTSNPN, CDR2 SVGIG (reference sequence). Trimming at V came to 0 bases and at J to 3 bases, leaving 4 bases not matched to a gene. CDR3 nucleotides: TGTGCCTGGAGTGTACCGACAGGGGTCAATCAGCCCCAGCATTTT. It specifies CAWSVPTGVNQPQHF.

This clonotype was recorded at least ten times. The gene calls are TRBV28 and TRBJ2-2; perhaps TRBD1 as D (5 bases). Germline CDR1 is MDHEN and CDR2 is SYDVKM. V lost 1 base to trimming and J lost 4 bases, with 10 bases between them. This CDR3 has 15 amino acids. The CDR3 here is CASSLYRRSTGELFF. The CDR3 coding sequence is TGTGCCAGCAGTTTATACAGGAGATCCACCGGGGAGCTGTTTTTT.